One and the same sample provided the 25 T cell receptor beta chains below, sequenced in a study of T cell responses to AZD1222 COVID-19 vaccine (dated by TCRdb to about 2021). The time point label of this sample denotes: about 28 days (+/-7) after the second vaccine dose. The library came from the immunoSEQ multiplex PCR assay. In TCRdb, the immuneACCESS table is reduced to in-frame sequences with V and J assigned. These tables do not hold every clone; where another copy was compared, an unresolved V gene accounts for under half, and the others remain unexplained. In this sample the table shows some 120,000 clones, more than 65% of which occur a single time. The ten largest clones take up about 26% of the sample. Sequences were derived from peripheral blood, sampled 28 days after the second AZD1222 dose. These receptor sequences come from an adult who received the AZD1222 COVID-19 vaccine.

The CDR3 DNA is TGTGCCAGCAGTTTTATCGTAAACACCATATATTTT. The encoded protein is CASSFIVNTIYF. The chain combines TRBV11-2 with TRBJ1-3; D unclear. This CDR3 spans 12 amino acids. The V gene lost 6 bases and the J gene lost 6 bases, with 9 bases spanning the gap. Germline CDR1 reads SGHAT; CDR2 reads FQNNGV.

In nucleotides, the CDR3 is TGTGCCAGCAGCATCGGAGAGAGGGCTGAAGCTTTCTTT. This translates into CASSIGERAEAFF. The J gene is TRBJ1-1, the V gene TRBV5-4; D not resolved. Germline CDR1 and CDR2: SGHNT and YYREEE (reference sequence). Trimming pared 4 bases from V and 6 bases from J, leaving 13 bases between. This CDR3 comprises 13 residues.

This sequence joins TRBV7-6 and TRBJ1-5; D perhaps matches TRBD1 (5 bases). The CDR3 has 15 residues. The V gene lost 3 bases and the J gene lost 6 bases, with 15 bases spanning the gap. Germline lookup yields CDR1 SGHVS and CDR2 FNYEAQ. CDR3 DNA: TGTGCCAGCAGCTTTGGTACGGGGCGGAGTCAGCCCCAGCATTTT. It encodes CASSFGTGRSQPQHF.

This clone was recorded a few times. J is TRBJ2-3 and V is TRBV21-1; TRBD1 is the table's D call and was not checked against the DNA. TRBV21-1 is annotated as a pseudogene. This CDR3 contains 17 residues. The chain's CDR3 is CASSSARGQSDTDTQYF. CDR3 coding DNA: TGTGCCAGCAGCTCAGCCCGAGGACAGTCAGACACAGATACGCAGTATTTT.

The CDR3 region is CASSSTQGPIYGYTF. Written as DNA, the CDR3 is TGTGCCAGCAGTTCAACGCAGGGGCCCATCTATGGCTACACCTTC. The chain employs TRBV5-4 and TRBJ1-2, with D possibly being TRBD1 (6 bases). The CDR3 consists of 15 residues. Germline CDR1 and CDR2: SGHNT and YYREEE (reference sequence). V shed 5 bases and J shed 4 bases, with 18 bases lying between them.

The chain joins TRBV30 to TRBJ2-7, with D possibly matching TRBD1 (6 bases). The CDR3 contains 16 residues. CDR1 is GTSNPN and CDR2 is SVGIG in the germline V gene (reference sequence). Trimming removed 0 bases from V and 0 bases from J, with 15 bases in between. CDR3 nucleotide sequence: TGTGCCTGGAGTGTATCAGGTACAGGGAGCTCCTACGAGCAGTACTTC. Its translation: CAWSVSGTGSSYEQYF.

The chain employs TRBV4-2 and TRBJ1-4; D unresolved. This CDR3 region has 17 residues. Trimming took off 2 bases at V and 1 base at J, with 14 bases between the two ends. The germline CDR1 and CDR2 sequences are LGHNA and YNFKEQ. The CDR3 DNA is TGTGCCAGCAGCCAAAGGAGTCCGGGGTTAACTAATGAAAAACTGTTTTTT. Encoded protein: CASSQRSPGLTNEKLFF.

V gene TRBV7-9 combines with J gene TRBJ2-7; perhaps D is TRBD1 or TRBD2 (5 bases each). This CDR3 contains 16 residues. V lost 5 bases to trimming and J lost 5 bases, with 22 bases between them. Germline loops: CDR1 SEHNR, CDR2 FQNEAQ (reference sequence). CDR3 bases: TGTGCCAGCAGCATCCCGGGGCAGGCAGATCCCCACGAGCAGTACTTC. Translating it yields CASSIPGQADPHEQYF.

The chain joins TRBV28 to TRBJ1-1; 7 bases line up with TRBD1. The junction had 10 bases not matched to a gene; V was cut back by 5 bases and J by 1 base. Germline CDR1 is MDHEN and CDR2 is SYDVKM. CDR3 size: 16 residues. The CDR3 region is CASSLPTGRANTEAFF. The DNA for the CDR3 is TGTGCCAGCAGTCTCCCGACAGGGAGAGCGAACACTGAAGCTTTCTTT.

The CDR3 DNA is TGTGCCAGCAGGGGGGACAGAACAAATTCACCCCTCCACTTT. Amino acids: CASRGDRTNSPLHF. The rearrangement links TRBV2 to TRBJ1-6, with TRBD1 identical over 7 bases. Germline V gives CDR1 SNHLY, CDR2 FYNNEI. With V trimmed by 6 bases and J by 7 bases, 6 bases remained unmatched. The CDR3 sequence is 14 residues long.

Written as DNA, the CDR3 is TGTGCCAGCAGCCAAGGATCCGGGGGGGACTACGAGCAGTACTTC. This codes for CASSQGSGGDYEQYF. This rearrangement joins TRBV4-2 to TRBJ2-7, with 8 bases fitting TRBD2. Germline loops: CDR1 LGHNA, CDR2 YNFKEQ. The trim removed 1 base at V and 3 bases at J, leaving 5 bases unmatched. This CDR3 has 15 amino acids.

The V call is TRBV18, the J call TRBJ2-7, with a weak D call TRBD1 (5 bases). This CDR3 has 15 amino acids. With 1 base removed from V and 3 bases from J, the gap between germline ends came to 13 bases. Germline V gene sequence: CDR1 KGHSH, CDR2 LQKENI. This chain's CDR3 is CASSPQHVRVYEQYF. In DNA form, the CDR3 reads TGTGCCAGCTCACCACAACACGTCAGGGTCTACGAGCAGTACTTC.

This clone has only one observation. This chain joins TRBV28 and TRBJ1-4; TRBD1 agrees at 7 bases. V gave up 5 bases and J gave up 5 bases; unmatched junction bases: 2. This CDR3 spans 13 amino acids. Germline-derived CDR1 and CDR2 are MDHEN and SYDVKM. Written as DNA, the CDR3 is TGTGCCAGCAGTCAAGGGGGCAATGAAAAACTGTTTTTT. This sequence encodes CASSQGGNEKLFF.

The V gene is TRBV7-9, the J gene TRBJ2-3, with 10 positions matching TRBD1. This CDR3 has 15 residues. CDR1 SEHNR and CDR2 FQNEAQ come from the germline V gene (reference sequence). V gave up 3 bases and J gave up 2 bases; unmatched junction bases: 2. CDR3 amino acids: CASSLGTGDTDTQYF. DNA of the CDR3: TGTGCCAGCAGCTTGGGGACAGGGGACACAGATACGCAGTATTTT.

The chain joins TRBV2 to TRBJ2-3, with TRBD1 matching over 10 bases. Germline assignment: CDR1 SNHLY and CDR2 FYNNEI. The CDR3 runs to 14 residues. The ends lost 5 bases at V and 4 bases at J; junction bases unmatched: 3. The CDR3 DNA reads TGTGCCAGCAGTATAGGACAGGGGGCAGATACGCAGTATTTT. Protein sequence: CASSIGQGADTQYF.

V gene TRBV4-3 combines with J gene TRBJ1-2; unclear D gene. Trimming removed 0 bases from V and 4 bases from J, with 18 bases in between. Germline CDR1 LGHNA, CDR2 YSLEER. This CDR3 has 17 amino acids. CDR3 sequence reads: CASSQDRASMQVYGYTF. CDR3 bases: TGCGCCAGCAGCCAAGATAGGGCCTCGATGCAGGTCTATGGCTACACCTTC.

This chain connects TRBV15 to TRBJ1-6, with D maybe TRBD1 (5 bases). The CDR3 is made up of 15 amino acids. Between the trimmed V and J ends, which lost 0 bases and 6 bases, there was a span of 9 bases. Per the germline V gene, CDR1 is LNHNV and CDR2 is YYDKDF (reference sequence). The CDR3 reads CATSRDGGFNSPLHF. Written as DNA, the CDR3 is TGTGCCACCAGCAGAGATGGGGGTTTTAATTCACCCCTCCACTTT.

The genes are TRBV27 and TRBJ1-1; the D is unclear. Germline loops: CDR1 MNHEY, CDR2 SMNVEV (reference sequence). The CDR3 is 14 residues long. Deletions cut 7 bases from V and 4 bases from J, with 16 bases between. The CDR3 nucleotides are TGTGCCAGCATCAAGGTGGACCGAAGCACTGAAGCTTTCTTT. Amino acid sequence: CASIKVDRSTEAFF.

This clone has a single count. The chain is built from TRBV5-4 and TRBJ2-4, with 8 bases fitting TRBD1. V lost 4 bases, J lost 16 bases, and 10 bases stayed unmatched. Germline loops: CDR1 SGHNT, CDR2 YYREEE (reference sequence). CDR3 length: 12 amino acids. CDR3 sequence (DNA): TGTGCCAGCAGCAACTGGACAGGGAAGGAATACTTC. Its protein product is CASSNWTGKEYF.

Here the CDR3 reads CASSLDLSGRGNIQYF. The CDR3 region has the DNA TGTGCCAGCAGCTTAGATTTATCCGGGCGGGGAAACATTCAGTACTTC. The chain recombines TRBV11-2 with TRBJ2-4, with D maybe TRBD2 (6 bases). This CDR3 has 16 amino acids. Trimming pared 0 bases from V and 6 bases from J, leaving 15 bases between. Per the germline V gene, CDR1 is SGHAT and CDR2 is FQNNGV.

V usage is TRBV4-1 and J usage is TRBJ2-2; D gene unclear. Germline V gene sequence: CDR1 MGHRA, CDR2 YSYEKL. V lost 3 bases and J 0 bases, leaving 8 bases between the germline ends. This CDR3 region has 15 residues. The CDR3 loop is CASSQDATNTGELFF. The CDR3 bases are TGCGCCAGCAGCCAGGACGCGACGAACACCGGGGAGCTGTTTTTT.

The rearrangement uses TRBV5-1 and TRBJ2-5; 9 nucleotides agree with TRBD1. The V and J ends lost 4 bases and 0 bases, in that order; junction bases with no gene match: 4. Germline assignment: CDR1 SGHRS and CDR2 YFSETQ. The CDR3 has 15 amino acids. The chain's CDR3 is CASSPGTGYQETQYF. CDR3 DNA: TGCGCCAGCAGCCCCGGGACAGGGTACCAAGAGACCCAGTACTTC. Full variable domain (remainder filled in from reference TRBV5-1 and TRBJ2-5): KAGVTQTPRYLIKTRGQQVTLSCSPISGHRSVSWYQQTPGQGLQFLFEYFSETQRNKGNFPGRFSGRQFSNSRSEMNVSTLELGDSALYLCASSPGTGYQETQYFGPGTRLLVL.

The sample holds one count of this clone. The rearrangement uses TRBV5-1 and TRBJ2-6; D is perhaps TRBD1 (5 bases). CDR1 SGHRS and CDR2 YFSETQ come from the germline V gene. There are 18 residues in the CDR3. V was shortened by 1 base and J by 0 bases, with 14 bases between the two germline ends. CDR3 sequence: CASSLIAGFYSGANVLTF. In DNA, the CDR3 is TGCGCCAGCAGCTTGATAGCAGGGTTTTACTCTGGGGCCAACGTCCTGACTTTC.

This chain connects TRBV7-2 to TRBJ2-3; possibly TRBD1 or TRBD2 for D (5 bases each). The ends were cut back, 2 bases at V and 9 bases at J, with 15 bases in the middle. The length of the CDR3 is 14 residues. Germline assignment: CDR1 SGHTA and CDR2 FQGNSA. CDR3 residues: CASSLRDPGKTQYF. As DNA, the CDR3 is TGTGCCAGCAGCTTAAGGGACCCGGGAAAAACGCAGTATTTT. The whole variable domain, remainder taken from reference TRBV7-2 and TRBJ2-3, is GAGVSQSPSNKVTEKGKDVELRCDPISGHTALYWYRQSLGQGLEFLIYFQGNSAPDKSGLPSDRFSAERTGGSVSTLTIQRTQQEDSAVYLCASSLRDPGKTQYFGPGTRLTVL.

The rearrangement joins TRBV28 to TRBJ2-7; D remains unclear. V lost 2 bases to trimming and J lost 4 bases, with 6 bases between them. The CDR3 contains 12 residues. CDR1 and CDR2 from the germline V gene are MDHEN and SYDVKM. In DNA form, the CDR3 reads TGTGCCAGCAGTTTAACGGGTTACGAGCAGTACTTC. Amino acids: CASSLTGYEQYF.